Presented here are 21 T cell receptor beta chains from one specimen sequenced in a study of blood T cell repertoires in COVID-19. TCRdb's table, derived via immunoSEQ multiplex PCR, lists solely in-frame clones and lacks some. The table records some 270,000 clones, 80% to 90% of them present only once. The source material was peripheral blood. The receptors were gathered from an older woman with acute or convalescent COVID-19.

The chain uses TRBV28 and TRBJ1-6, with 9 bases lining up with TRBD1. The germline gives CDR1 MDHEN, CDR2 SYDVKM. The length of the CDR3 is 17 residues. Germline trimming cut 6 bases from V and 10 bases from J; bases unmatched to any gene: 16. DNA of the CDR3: TGTGCCAGCAGCCCAGAGCCCCCCGGGACAGGGAACTCACCCCTCCACTTT. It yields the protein CASSPEPPGTGNSPLHF.

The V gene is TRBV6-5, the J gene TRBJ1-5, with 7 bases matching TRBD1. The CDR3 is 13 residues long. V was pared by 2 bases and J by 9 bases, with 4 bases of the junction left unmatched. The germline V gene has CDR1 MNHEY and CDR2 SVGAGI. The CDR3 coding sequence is TGTGCCAGCAGTTACGACAGGGTGACGCCCCAGCATTTT. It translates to CASSYDRVTPQHF.

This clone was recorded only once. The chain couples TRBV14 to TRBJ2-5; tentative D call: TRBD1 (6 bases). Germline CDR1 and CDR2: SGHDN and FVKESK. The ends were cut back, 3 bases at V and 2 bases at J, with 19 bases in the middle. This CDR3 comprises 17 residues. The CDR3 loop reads CASSHGQFSGSQETQYF. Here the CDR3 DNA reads TGTGCCAGCAGCCACGGACAGTTTTCCGGGTCACAAGAGACCCAGTACTTC.

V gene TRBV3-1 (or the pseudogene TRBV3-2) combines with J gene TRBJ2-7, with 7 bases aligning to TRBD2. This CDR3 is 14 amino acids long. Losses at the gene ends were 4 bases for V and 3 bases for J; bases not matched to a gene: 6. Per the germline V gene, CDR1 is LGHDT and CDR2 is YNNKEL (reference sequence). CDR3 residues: CASSPSASGYEQYF. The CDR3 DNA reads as TGTGCCAGCAGCCCCTCAGCTAGCGGCTACGAGCAGTACTTC.

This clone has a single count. CDR3: CASTLAEGSQETQYF. CDR3 DNA sequence: TGTGCCAGCACCCTTGCCGAGGGAAGCCAAGAGACCCAGTACTTC. The chain combines TRBV7-9 with TRBJ2-5; the D gene is possibly TRBD2 (5 bases). V lost 7 bases to trimming and J lost 1 base, with 16 bases between them. Germline V gene sequence: CDR1 SEHNR, CDR2 FQNEAQ (reference sequence). This CDR3 is 15 amino acids long.

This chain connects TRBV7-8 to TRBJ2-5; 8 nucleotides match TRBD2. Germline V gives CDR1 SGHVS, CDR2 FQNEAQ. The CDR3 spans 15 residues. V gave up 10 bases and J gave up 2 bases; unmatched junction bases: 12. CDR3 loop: CATTGASGFQETQYF. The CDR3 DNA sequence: TGTGCCACCACCGGGGCTAGCGGGTTTCAAGAGACCCAGTACTTC.

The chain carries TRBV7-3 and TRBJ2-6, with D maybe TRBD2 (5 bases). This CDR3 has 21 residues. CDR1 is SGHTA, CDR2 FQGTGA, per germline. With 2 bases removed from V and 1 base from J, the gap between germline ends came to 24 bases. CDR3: CASSLSPGRGQLRSGANVLTF. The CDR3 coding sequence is TGTGCCAGCAGCTTATCCCCGGGCCGAGGGCAGCTCAGGTCTGGGGCCAACGTCCTGACTTTC.

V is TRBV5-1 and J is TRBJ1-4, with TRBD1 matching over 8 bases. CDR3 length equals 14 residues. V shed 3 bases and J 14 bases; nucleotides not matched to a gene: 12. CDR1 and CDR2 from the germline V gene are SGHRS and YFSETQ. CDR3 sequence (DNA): TGCGCCAGCAGCTGGAGGGATACCGGACAGGGTCTGTTTTTT. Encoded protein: CASSWRDTGQGLFF.

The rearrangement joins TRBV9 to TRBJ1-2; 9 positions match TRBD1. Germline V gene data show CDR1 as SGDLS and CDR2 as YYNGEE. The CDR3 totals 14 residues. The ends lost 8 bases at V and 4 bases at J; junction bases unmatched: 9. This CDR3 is CASQKGQGLYGYTF. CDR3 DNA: TGTGCCAGTCAGAAGGGACAGGGACTCTATGGCTACACCTTC.

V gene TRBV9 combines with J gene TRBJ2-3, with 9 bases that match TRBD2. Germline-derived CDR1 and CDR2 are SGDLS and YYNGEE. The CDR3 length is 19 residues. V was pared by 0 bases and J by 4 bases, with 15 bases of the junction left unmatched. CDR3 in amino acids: CASSVDLAGLTLGADTQYF. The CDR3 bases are TGTGCCAGCAGCGTAGACCTAGCGGGGCTAACCCTAGGGGCAGATACGCAGTATTTT.

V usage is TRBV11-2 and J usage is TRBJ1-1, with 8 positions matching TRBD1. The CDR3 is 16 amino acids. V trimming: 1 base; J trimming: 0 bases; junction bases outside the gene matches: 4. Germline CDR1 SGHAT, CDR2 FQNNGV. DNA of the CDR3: TGTGCCAGCAGCTTAGGGACAGGGACATTGAACACTGAAGCTTTCTTT. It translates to CASSLGTGTLNTEAFF.

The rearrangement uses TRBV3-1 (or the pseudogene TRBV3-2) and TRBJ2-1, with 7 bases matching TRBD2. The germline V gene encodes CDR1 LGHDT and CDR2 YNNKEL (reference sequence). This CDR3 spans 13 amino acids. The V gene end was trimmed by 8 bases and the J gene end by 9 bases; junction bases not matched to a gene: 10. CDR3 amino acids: CASLDPGGGEQFF. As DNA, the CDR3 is TGTGCCAGCCTGGATCCGGGGGGAGGTGAGCAGTTCTTC.

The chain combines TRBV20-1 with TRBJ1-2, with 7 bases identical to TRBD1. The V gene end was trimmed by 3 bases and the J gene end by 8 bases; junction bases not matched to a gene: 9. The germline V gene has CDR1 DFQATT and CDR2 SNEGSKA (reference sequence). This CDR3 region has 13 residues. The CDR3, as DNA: TGCAGTGCTAGTCACAGGGGAGTCTTGGGCTACACCTTC. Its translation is CSASHRGVLGYTF.

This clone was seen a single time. CDR3: CASSPDRKKALEAFF. The CDR3 bases are TGTGCCAGCAGCCCCGACAGGAAGAAAGCTCTAGAAGCTTTCTTT. The genes are TRBV7-9 and TRBJ1-1; TRBD1 is a possible D gene (6 bases). The CDR3 has 15 residues. Germline V gene sequence: CDR1 SEHNR, CDR2 FQNEAQ (reference sequence). The V end lost 5 bases, the J end lost 8 bases, and 21 bases lay between the germline ends.

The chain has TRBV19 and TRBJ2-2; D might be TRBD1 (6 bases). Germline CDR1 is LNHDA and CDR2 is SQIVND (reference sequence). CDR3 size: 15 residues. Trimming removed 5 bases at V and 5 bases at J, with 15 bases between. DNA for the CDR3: TGTGCCAGTAGTTCCGGGACACTGAAGACCGGGGAGCTGTTTTTT. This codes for CASSSGTLKTGELFF.

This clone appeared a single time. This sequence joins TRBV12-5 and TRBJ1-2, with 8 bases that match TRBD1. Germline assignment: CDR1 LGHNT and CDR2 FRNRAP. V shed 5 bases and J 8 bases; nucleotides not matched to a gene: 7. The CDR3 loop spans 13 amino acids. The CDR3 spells CASGLGQGRGYTF. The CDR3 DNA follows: TGTGCTAGTGGTCTAGGACAGGGCCGGGGCTACACCTTC.

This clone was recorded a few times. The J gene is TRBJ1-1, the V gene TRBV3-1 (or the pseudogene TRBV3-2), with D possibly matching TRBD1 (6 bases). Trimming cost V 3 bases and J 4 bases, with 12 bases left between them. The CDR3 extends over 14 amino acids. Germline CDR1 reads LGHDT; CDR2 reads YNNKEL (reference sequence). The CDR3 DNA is TGTGCCAGCAGCCACAGGGGATTGAGCACTGAAGCTTTCTTT. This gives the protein CASSHRGLSTEAFF.

CDR3: CASSGHRDRGRLSSPLHF. DNA of the CDR3: TGTGCCAGCAGTGGTCACCGGGACAGGGGGCGATTGAGTTCACCCCTCCACTTT. The rearrangement joins TRBV6-1 to TRBJ1-6; 12 bases match TRBD1. Germline V lookup: CDR1 MNHNS, CDR2 SASEGT. Trimming at V came to 4 bases and at J to 9 bases, leaving 13 bases not matched to a gene. The CDR3 loop spans 18 amino acids.

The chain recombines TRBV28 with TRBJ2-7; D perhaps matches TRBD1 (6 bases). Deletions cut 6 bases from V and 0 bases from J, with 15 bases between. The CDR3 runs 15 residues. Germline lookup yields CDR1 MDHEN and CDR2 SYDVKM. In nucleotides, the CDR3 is TGTGCCAGCAGAATAACAGGGCCCAGCTCCTACGAGCAGTACTTC. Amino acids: CASRITGPSSYEQYF.

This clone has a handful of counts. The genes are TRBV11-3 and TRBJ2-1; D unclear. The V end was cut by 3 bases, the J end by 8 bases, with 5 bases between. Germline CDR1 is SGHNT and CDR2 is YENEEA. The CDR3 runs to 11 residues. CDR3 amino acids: CASSLSDEQFF. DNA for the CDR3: TGTGCCAGCAGCTTGTCTGATGAGCAGTTCTTC. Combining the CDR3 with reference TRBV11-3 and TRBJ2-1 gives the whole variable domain EAGVVQSPRYKIIEKKQPVAFWCNPISGHNTLYWYLQNLGQGPELLIRYENEEAVDDSQLPKDRFSAERLKGVDSTLKIQPAELGDSAVYLCASSLSDEQFFGPGTRLTVL.

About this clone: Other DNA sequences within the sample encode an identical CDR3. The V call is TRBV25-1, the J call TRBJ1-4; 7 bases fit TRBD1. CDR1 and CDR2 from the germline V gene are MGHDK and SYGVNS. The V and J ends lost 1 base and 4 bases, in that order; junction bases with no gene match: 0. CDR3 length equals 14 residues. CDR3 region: CASSESGGNEKLFF. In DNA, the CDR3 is TGTGCCAGCAGTGAATCAGGGGGTAATGAAAAACTGTTTTTT.